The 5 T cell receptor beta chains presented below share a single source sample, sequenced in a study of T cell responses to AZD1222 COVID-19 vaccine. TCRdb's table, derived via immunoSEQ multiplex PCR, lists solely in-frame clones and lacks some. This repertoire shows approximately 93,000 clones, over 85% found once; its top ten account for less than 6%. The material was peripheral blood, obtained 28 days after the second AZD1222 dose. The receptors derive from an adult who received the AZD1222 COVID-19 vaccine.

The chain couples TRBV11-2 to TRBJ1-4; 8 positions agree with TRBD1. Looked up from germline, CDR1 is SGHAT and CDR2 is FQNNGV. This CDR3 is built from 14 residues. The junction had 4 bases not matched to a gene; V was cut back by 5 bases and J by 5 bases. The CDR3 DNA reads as TGTGCCAGCAGCCCGACAGGGGCAAATGAAAAACTGTTTTTT. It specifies CASSPTGANEKLFF.

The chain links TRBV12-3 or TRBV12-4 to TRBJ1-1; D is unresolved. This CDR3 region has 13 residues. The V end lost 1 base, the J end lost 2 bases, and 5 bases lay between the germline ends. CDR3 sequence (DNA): TGTGCCAGCAGTTTAGGGAAAAACACTGAAGCTTTCTTT. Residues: CASSLGKNTEAFF.

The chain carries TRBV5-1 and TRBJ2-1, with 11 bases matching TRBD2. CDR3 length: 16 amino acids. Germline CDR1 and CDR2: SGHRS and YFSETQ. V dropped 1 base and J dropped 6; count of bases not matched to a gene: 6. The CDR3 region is CASSLQGLAATNEQFF. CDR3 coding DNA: TGCGCCAGCAGCTTGCAGGGACTAGCGGCTACCAATGAGCAGTTCTTC.

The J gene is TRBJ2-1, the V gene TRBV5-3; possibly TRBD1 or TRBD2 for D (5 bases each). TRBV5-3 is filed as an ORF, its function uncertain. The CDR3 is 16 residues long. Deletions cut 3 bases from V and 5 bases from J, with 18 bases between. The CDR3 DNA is TGTGCCAGAAGCTCGTTCCGAGGGGCCAGAGACAATGAGCAGTTCTTC. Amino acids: CARSSFRGARDNEQFF.

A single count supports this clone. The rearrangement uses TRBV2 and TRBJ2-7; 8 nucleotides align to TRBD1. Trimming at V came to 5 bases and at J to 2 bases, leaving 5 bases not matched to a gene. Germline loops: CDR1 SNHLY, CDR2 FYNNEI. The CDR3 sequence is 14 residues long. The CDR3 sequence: CASSIGQGAYEQYF. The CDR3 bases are TGTGCCAGCAGTATAGGACAGGGCGCCTACGAGCAGTACTTC.